Described below is a single T cell receptor (beta chain) sequence and its context. What it binds is not known. The source of the sample is a study of blood T cells in healthy people across ages. Extractions gave at least 5 micrograms of total RNA per sample. General observations from the study: Higher diversity and more naive CD4+ cells were features of long-lived donors, compared to aged donors.

V shed 2 bases, J shed 0 bases, and the junction held 11 bases outside the gene matches. The CDR3 runs to 20 residues. Germline V lookup: CDR1 SGHDN, CDR2 FVKESK. The use of a sample-barcoded 5' primer and a J-beta primer mix characterized a second PCR of roughly 6 to 11 cycles. Through a template-switch adaptor with 12 random nucleotides, each cDNA molecule received a tag. TCRdb itself ran the 5' RACE reads through MiXCR, one entry per CDR3 protein. This sample carries about 1.4 million distinct CDR3 sequences, approximately 60% of them seen once, and the ten largest clones take 5.5% to 8%. Sequencing was carried out using blood. The V gene is TRBV14, the J gene TRBJ1-6, with 9 bases matching TRBD1. The sequence came from a man aged 18 to 29 in good health. CDR3 DNA sequence: TGTGCCAGCAGCCAACGTACAGGGGGCAATAGAAGCTCCTATAATTCACCCCTCCACTTT. Protein sequence: CASSQRTGGNRSSYNSPLHF.